One sample yielded the 17 T cell receptor beta chains listed below, sequenced in a study of T cell responses to AZD1222 COVID-19 vaccine (dated by TCRdb to the early 2020s). Library prep was done by the immunoSEQ multiplex PCR assay. Sourced from immuneACCESS, this table was stored by TCRdb with only in-frame sequences that have V and J called. A share of the clones is absent; for the studies checked, an unresolved V gene accounts for under half, and the remainder has no known explanation. Within this sample are over 110,000 clones, with roughly 90% of them counted one time only. The ten largest clones take up about 1.5% of the sample. What the time point label conveys for this sample: about 28 days (+/-7) after the second vaccine dose. The starting material was peripheral blood, obtained 28 days after the second AZD1222 dose. These receptors were obtained from an adult who received the AZD1222 COVID-19 vaccine.

This chain uses TRBV19 with TRBJ1-2; D not resolved. Germline CDR1 reads LNHDA; CDR2 reads SQIVND (reference sequence). Between the trimmed V and J ends, which lost 0 bases and 2 bases, there was a span of 10 bases. CDR3 length: 15 residues. The DNA of the CDR3 is TGTGCCAGTAGTATAGAGGAAGGGATGAACTATGGCTACACCTTC. Protein sequence: CASSIEEGMNYGYTF.

This clone was detected only a few times. The chain uses TRBV25-1 and TRBJ1-6, with D maybe TRBD1 (6 bases). The CDR3 length is 18 residues. CDR1 MGHDK and CDR2 SYGVNS come from the germline V gene. Trimming pared 4 bases from V and 9 bases from J, leaving 25 bases between. Written as DNA, the CDR3 is TGTGCCAGCAGTGGCCGGGACAAGGTCCTCCTGGTTGGTTCACCCCTCCACTTT. Translating gives CASSGRDKVLLVGSPLHF.

The chain employs TRBV6-1 and TRBJ1-4; D remains unclear. Germline values: CDR1 MNHNS, CDR2 SASEGT. CDR3 size: 14 residues. The germline V and J ends were trimmed by 2 bases and 7 bases, with 11 bases remaining between them. The CDR3 is CASSELGVGEKLFF. Written as DNA, the CDR3 is TGTGCCAGCAGTGAACTGGGTGTTGGTGAAAAACTGTTTTTT.

V is TRBV10-3 and J is TRBJ1-1; D is uncertain. The CDR3 runs to 15 residues. V was shortened by 0 bases and J by 1 base, with 9 bases between the two germline ends. Per germline, CDR1 ENHRY and CDR2 SYGVKD. The CDR3 sequence is CAISESRIANTEAFF. DNA of the CDR3: TGTGCCATCAGTGAGTCTAGGATCGCGAACACTGAAGCTTTCTTT.

The rearrangement links TRBV3-1 (or the pseudogene TRBV3-2) to TRBJ2-7, with D perhaps assigned TRBD1 or TRBD2 (5 bases each). From germline, CDR1 is LGHDT and CDR2 YNNKEL (reference sequence). Trimming took 1 base from V and 1 from J, leaving 11 bases between them. The CDR3 loop spans 15 amino acids. Here the CDR3 reads CASSQGDLDSYEQYF. Written as DNA, the CDR3 is TGTGCCAGCAGCCAAGGGGACCTTGATTCCTACGAGCAGTACTTC.

The chain couples TRBV3-1 (or the pseudogene TRBV3-2) to TRBJ1-4; weak D call: TRBD1 (6 bases). This CDR3 is 15 amino acids long. The germline V gene encodes CDR1 LGHDT and CDR2 YNNKEL (reference sequence). V lost 2 bases to trimming and J lost 7 bases, with 14 bases between them. The CDR3 spells CASSQNPGGAEKLFF. For the CDR3, the DNA is TGTGCCAGCAGCCAAAATCCGGGGGGGGCTGAAAAACTGTTTTTT.

V gene TRBV6-6 combines with J gene TRBJ1-5; no clear D gene. Germline-derived CDR1 and CDR2 are MNHNY and SVGAGI (reference sequence). V was trimmed by 3 bases and J by 0 bases, leaving 12 bases between them. The CDR3 is 16 amino acids. CDR3 amino acids: CASSYFLTVSNQPQHF. CDR3 sequence (DNA): TGTGCCAGCAGTTATTTTTTAACAGTTAGCAATCAGCCCCAGCATTTT.

This chain joins TRBV3-1 (or the pseudogene TRBV3-2) and TRBJ2-2; D possibly corresponds to TRBD2 (6 bases). CDR1 and CDR2 from the germline V gene are LGHDT and YNNKEL (reference sequence). The V end lost 1 base, the J end lost 2 bases, and 14 bases lay between the germline ends. The CDR3 totals 17 residues. In DNA form, the CDR3 reads TGTGCCAGCAGCCAAGGGGGATTCGGGAGAAACACCGGGGAGCTGTTTTTT. It yields the protein CASSQGGFGRNTGELFF.

The V and J genes are TRBV6-7 and TRBJ1-5; D is perhaps TRBD1 (6 bases). TRBV6-7 is designated an ORF whose function remains uncertain. Trimming left V 4 bases short and J 7 bases short, with 20 bases between. The CDR3 extends over 16 amino acids. CDR3 region: CASSCSPLTGPQPQHF. CDR3 DNA: TGTGCCAGCAGTTGCTCCCCTCTGACAGGCCCCCAGCCCCAGCATTTT.

The chain links TRBV12-3 or TRBV12-4 to TRBJ1-1; no clear D gene. Trimming pared 1 base from V and 11 bases from J, leaving 8 bases between. The length of the CDR3 is 11 residues. As DNA, the CDR3 is TGTGCCAGCAGTTTAGGCATAGGGGCTTTCTTT. The encoded protein is CASSLGIGAFF.

The J gene is TRBJ2-2, the V gene TRBV19, with D possibly TRBD2 on 5 matching bases. The V end was cut by 5 bases, the J end by 6 bases, with 10 bases between. CDR3 length: 13 residues. Per germline, CDR1 LNHDA and CDR2 SQIVND (reference sequence). The CDR3 nucleotides are TGTGCCAGTAGTCCGAGGACTGCCGGGGAGCTGTTTTTT. This sequence encodes CASSPRTAGELFF.

J is TRBJ2-3 and V is TRBV7-8; 7 bases are shared with TRBD2. Germline lookup yields CDR1 SGHVS and CDR2 FQNEAQ. The CDR3 totals 17 residues. After removal of 4 bases from V and 6 bases from J, the junction contained 16 bases not matched to a gene. The CDR3 DNA reads TGTGCCAGCAGCTCCAGAAGGGGCGGGAGAACAACGGATACGCAGTATTTT. Encoded protein: CASSSRRGGRTTDTQYF.

CDR3 sequence: CASSQRASGRTGPRETQYF. For the CDR3, the DNA is TGCGCCAGCAGCCAGAGGGCTAGCGGGAGGACCGGACCCCGGGAGACCCAGTACTTC. The chain couples TRBV4-3 to TRBJ2-5, with 11 bases lining up with TRBD2. Germline V CDR1 and CDR2: LGHNA, YSLEER. The CDR3 is 19 amino acids. The J segment lost 5 bases and the V segment lost 3 bases, leaving 17 bases of the junction unmatched.

V and J are TRBV14 and TRBJ2-1; 12 bases are a match to TRBD2. V lost 11 bases, J lost 3 bases, and 11 bases stayed unmatched. Germline CDR1 reads SGHDN; CDR2 reads FVKESK. The CDR3 totals 16 residues. The CDR3: CAVKGPSGGGYNEQFF. For the CDR3, the DNA is TGTGCCGTAAAAGGGCCTAGCGGGGGGGGCTACAATGAGCAGTTCTTC. The whole variable domain, filled in from reference TRBV14 and TRBJ2-1, reads EAGVTQFPSHSVIEKGQTVTLRCDPISGHDNLYWYRRVMGKEIKFLLHFVKESKQDESGMPNNRFLAERTGGTYSTLKVQPAELEDSGVYFCAVKGPSGGGYNEQFFGPGTRLTVL.

The chain joins TRBV5-1 to TRBJ1-6; the D gene is possibly TRBD1 (6 bases). This CDR3 comprises 17 residues. The germline V gene encodes CDR1 SGHRS and CDR2 YFSETQ. V lost 3 bases to trimming and J lost 1 base, with 14 bases between them. CDR3 in DNA: TGCGCCAGCAGCTCGGACAGCCAAAGTTCCTATAATTCACCCCTCCACTTT. It specifies CASSSDSQSSYNSPLHF.

The chain is built from TRBV30 and TRBJ1-4; D is perhaps TRBD1 (5 bases). Per the germline V gene, CDR1 is GTSNPN and CDR2 is SVGIG (reference sequence). This CDR3 contains 15 residues. The V and J ends lost 4 bases and 0 bases respectively, with 12 bases between them. The CDR3 region has the DNA TGTGCCTGGAATCCGGGCAGGGCAACTAATGAAAAACTGTTTTTT. Protein: CAWNPGRATNEKLFF.

The chain couples TRBV5-8 to TRBJ1-6; D unresolved. This CDR3 is 14 amino acids long. Germline V gene sequence: CDR1 SGHTS, CDR2 YDEGEE. Trimming shortened V by 4 bases and J by 8 bases, and 13 bases separated the two germline ends. The chain's CDR3 is CASSTDFRDSPLHF. The CDR3 DNA is TGTGCCAGCAGCACGGACTTTAGAGATTCACCCCTCCACTTT.